This T cell receptor beta chain was observed in a study of graft-versus-host responses after intestinal transplantation. On the study more broadly: Transplants given to recipients were multivisceral, liver-intestinal, or isolated intestinal. Among the recipients, all got anti-thymocyte globulin induction and then tacrolimus and steroids for two to four years.

To note about this clone: At one end, the junction sequence differs from germline, possibly due to a read error.

Responders that carried the CFSE label, about 200,000 of them, were plated with about 200,000 irradiated, violet-dye-labeled stimulator cells. Cell sorting after the reaction yielded proliferating CFSE-low CD3+CD4+ and CD3+CD8+ responders. Clones were sequenced by immunoSEQ multiplex PCR, and TCRdb holds only the in-frame ones, with some missing. The data show roughly 8,000 clones, with less than 40% seen just once and about 2% held by the top ten. The CDR3 consists of 12 residues. Germline CDR1 is SGHKS and CDR2 is YYEKEE (reference sequence). General study findings and limits: Early declines in HvG clones that occurred post-transplant were associated with peak circulating GvH clone levels.

This sequence was found in a human patient who received an intestinal transplant. The specimen was alloreactive CD8+ T cells from a mixed lymphocyte reaction culture, collected before intestinal transplant. Subset given: CFSE-low proliferating T cells sorted from roughly 6-day pre-transplant mixed lymphocyte reaction (GvH or HvG direction). The chain has TRBV5-5 and TRBJ2-7; TRBD2 aligns across 7 bases. The CDR3 nucleotides are TGTGCCAGCAGCTGGGGAGGGGCAGTCAAGAACTTC. It is translated as CASSWGGAVKNF.